Below are 15 T cell receptor beta chains sequenced from a single sample in a study of shared clonotypes between healthy human individuals. The table came from immunoSEQ multiplex PCR; TCRdb's copy has only in-frame clones and leaves some out. The table shows 470,000 or so clones, with approximately 81% occurring only once. Sequencing input: PBMCs. These TCRs come from a woman in her thirties or forties in good health. Some clones in this sample may be carry-over from other donors' samples.

The gene calls are TRBV11-2 and TRBJ2-3, with 13 positions matching TRBD2. Germline V gives CDR1 SGHAT, CDR2 FQNNGV. The CDR3 covers 15 residues. The trim removed 6 bases at V and 7 bases at J, leaving 7 bases unmatched. The CDR3 region is CASRGGTSGMNTQYF. CDR3 nucleotides: TGTGCCAGCAGGGGCGGGACTAGCGGGATGAATACGCAGTATTTT.

Concerning this clone itself: A clone one base away is much larger, so this may be a read error. This rearrangement joins TRBV11-2 to TRBJ1-2; D gene uncertain. In germline, CDR1 is SGHAT, CDR2 FQNNGV. The CDR3 runs to 13 residues. With 0 bases removed from V and 5 bases from J, the gap between germline ends came to 7 bases. The CDR3 here is CASSLDEDYGYTF. CDR3 nucleotide sequence: TGTGCCAGCAGCTTAGACGAAGATTATGGCTACACCTTC.

V is TRBV6-5 and J is TRBJ2-5, with D tentatively TRBD1 (6 bases). Trimming cost V 6 bases and J 4 bases, with 12 bases left between them. This CDR3 region has 13 residues. Germline CDR1 MNHEY, CDR2 SVGAGI. The CDR3 is CASRTQGLETQYF. In nucleotides, the CDR3 is TGTGCCAGCAGAACACAGGGTTTAGAGACCCAGTACTTC.

About this clone: Only one base separates this from a far larger clonotype, so it likely reflects a read error. V gene TRBV6-5 combines with J gene TRBJ2-7; weak D call: TRBD2 (6 bases). V was shortened by 9 bases and J by 7 bases, with 19 bases between the two germline ends. The CDR3 runs to 13 residues. Germline V gene data show CDR1 as MNHEY and CDR2 as SVGAGI. The CDR3 spells CASGEVRESEQYF. The CDR3 DNA sequence: TGTGCCAGTGGTGAAGTTCGGGAGAGTGAGCAGTACTTC.

The chain is built from TRBV29-1 and TRBJ2-7; TRBD2 matches at 10 bases. The J segment lost 7 bases and the V segment lost 0 bases, leaving 15 bases of the junction unmatched. CDR3 length: 17 amino acids. Germline-derived CDR1 and CDR2 are SQVTM and ANQGSEA. This CDR3 reads CSVEELIIASGRSEQYF. The CDR3 coding sequence is TGCAGCGTTGAAGAGTTAATCATTGCTAGCGGGAGAAGTGAGCAGTACTTC.

The rearrangement uses TRBV6-6 and TRBJ2-3, with D perhaps matching TRBD1 (6 bases). The germline V and J ends were trimmed by 8 bases and 5 bases, with 23 bases remaining between them. CDR3 size: 16 residues. Germline V lookup: CDR1 MNHNY, CDR2 SVGAGI (reference sequence). The CDR3 coding sequence is TGTGCCAGCTGCTCTGACGGGACAAGTTTTGGAGATACGCAGTATTTT. It specifies CASCSDGTSFGDTQYF.

The J gene is TRBJ1-1, the V gene TRBV5-1; no firm D call. Trimming pared 5 bases from V and 3 bases from J, leaving 11 bases between. Germline V gene data show CDR1 as SGHRS and CDR2 as YFSETQ. The length of the CDR3 is 13 residues. The CDR3 loop is CASRSVPDTEAFF. The CDR3 region has the DNA TGCGCCAGCAGGTCCGTTCCTGACACTGAAGCTTTCTTT.

This chain connects TRBV29-1 to TRBJ1-2, with D possibly matching TRBD1 (5 bases). This CDR3 region has 13 residues. Germline lookup yields CDR1 SQVTM and CDR2 ANQGSEA. The V gene lost 7 bases and the J gene lost 7 bases, with 19 bases spanning the gap. The CDR3 loop reads CSGRTGGVVGYTF. DNA of the CDR3: TGCAGCGGGAGGACGGGGGGTGTCGTTGGCTACACCTTC.

J is TRBJ1-3 and V is TRBV28; a possible D gene is TRBD1 (5 bases). This CDR3 has 14 amino acids. V lost 6 bases, J lost 4 bases, and 13 bases lay in between. Germline CDR1 is MDHEN and CDR2 is SYDVKM. The CDR3 reads CASRRQFAGNTIYF. The CDR3 nucleotides are TGTGCCAGCAGGCGACAGTTTGCGGGAAACACCATATATTTT.

This rearrangement joins TRBV14 to TRBJ2-7, with a tentative D call TRBD2 (6 bases). V was shortened by 4 bases and J by 5 bases, with 12 bases between the two germline ends. The CDR3 covers 13 residues. Germline V gene data show CDR1 as SGHDN and CDR2 as FVKESK. The CDR3 spells CASSLRDSHEQYF. CDR3 in DNA: TGTGCCAGCAGCCTACGGGACTCGCACGAGCAGTACTTC.

The chain carries TRBV6-1 and TRBJ1-5; TRBD1 might be the D (5 bases). V was clipped by 6 bases and J by 4 bases, with 13 bases between them. This CDR3 is 14 amino acids long. Germline loops: CDR1 MNHNS, CDR2 SASEGT. The chain's CDR3 is CASRKHGANQPQHF. CDR3 sequence (DNA): TGTGCCAGCAGGAAGCACGGGGCTAATCAGCCCCAGCATTTT.

This clone appeared a few times. This chain uses TRBV4-3 with TRBJ2-3; D tentatively fits TRBD1 or TRBD2 (5 bases each). This CDR3 region has 15 residues. V lost 0 bases, J lost 8 bases, and 15 bases lay in between. From germline, CDR1 is LGHNA and CDR2 YSLEER. The DNA for the CDR3 is TGCGCCAGCAGCCAAGATCCCGACCGGGACCTTACGCAGTATTTT. Its translation is CASSQDPDRDLTQYF.

The rearrangement uses TRBV7-3 and TRBJ2-2, with D unclear. The CDR3 sequence is 13 residues long. The ends were cut back, 3 bases at V and 6 bases at J, with 8 bases in the middle. Germline CDR1 and CDR2: SGHTA and FQGTGA. CDR3 in DNA: TGTGCCAGCAGCTTCAACCGGGCCGGGGAGCTGTTTTTT. Translation: CASSFNRAGELFF.

This sequence joins TRBV28 and TRBJ1-4; D unclear. CDR3 length: 14 residues. The germline CDR1 and CDR2 sequences are MDHEN and SYDVKM. V lost 7 bases and J lost 4, with 13 bases in between. CDR3 amino acids: CASNSAVINEKLFF. The DNA for the CDR3 is TGTGCCAGCAACTCGGCAGTAATTAATGAAAAACTGTTTTTT.

The genes are TRBV7-3 and TRBJ2-2, with TRBD2 matching 8 bases. Per the germline V gene, CDR1 is SGHTA and CDR2 is FQGTGA. V was clipped by 5 bases and J by 1 base; unmatched bases: 0. The CDR3 totals 14 residues. This CDR3 is CASSTSGNTGELFF. CDR3 bases: TGTGCCAGCAGCACTAGCGGGAACACCGGGGAGCTGTTTTTT.